A single sample gave rise to the 6 T cell receptor beta chains below, sequenced in a study of blood T cell repertoires in COVID-19. Sequencing was performed with immunoSEQ multiplex PCR; in TCRdb, only in-frame clones are kept and a portion is missing. The repertoire consists of around 100,000 clones, with roughly 84% occurring once and the leading ten covering approximately 7%. Sequenced: peripheral blood. All receptors come from a man aged 25-40 years in a cohort sampled during active COVID-19.

The rearrangement joins TRBV18 to TRBJ1-1; D ambiguous. With 4 bases removed from V and 1 base from J, the gap between germline ends came to 10 bases. The CDR3 is made up of 14 amino acids. Per the germline V gene, CDR1 is KGHSH and CDR2 is LQKENI. Written as DNA, the CDR3 is TGTGCCAGCTCACTAGAGCTAGGGAACACTGAAGCTTTCTTT. Protein sequence: CASSLELGNTEAFF. Using reference TRBV18 and TRBJ1-1 for the parts outside the CDR3, the full variable domain is NAGVMQNPRHLVRRRGQEARLRCSPMKGHSHVYWYRQLPEEGLKFMVYLQKENIIDESGMPKERFSAEFPKEGPSILRIQQVVRGDSAAYFCASSLELGNTEAFFGQGTRLTVV.

The chain links TRBV7-9 to TRBJ1-1, with D perhaps matching TRBD1 (6 bases). CDR1 and CDR2 from the germline V gene are SEHNR and FQNEAQ (reference sequence). There are 15 residues in the CDR3. With 3 bases removed from V and 1 base from J, the gap between germline ends came to 12 bases. CDR3 region: CASSFLLTGNTEAFF. The CDR3 region has the DNA TGTGCCAGCAGCTTCCTCTTGACAGGGAACACTGAAGCTTTCTTT. Combining the CDR3 with reference TRBV7-9 and TRBJ1-1 gives the whole variable domain DTGVSQNPRHKITKRGQNVTFRCDPISEHNRLYWYRQTLGQGPEFLTYFQNEAQLEKSRLLSDRFSAERPKGSFSTLEIQRTEQGDSAMYLCASSFLLTGNTEAFFGQGTRLTVV.

The J gene is TRBJ2-4, the V gene TRBV4-2; 8 nucleotides agree with TRBD2. This CDR3 region has 18 residues. Germline V gene data show CDR1 as LGHNA and CDR2 as YNFKEQ. J gave up 5 bases and V 0 bases, and 12 bases lay outside the gene matches. CDR3 loop: CASSQESPGGASQNIQYF. The CDR3 DNA reads as TGTGCCAGCAGCCAAGAGTCCCCGGGGGGGGCTAGTCAAAACATTCAGTACTTC.

The chain carries TRBV6-5 and TRBJ1-6; 9 nucleotides align to TRBD1. The germline V gene encodes CDR1 MNHEY and CDR2 SVGAGI. The CDR3 sequence is 15 residues long. V lost 2 bases to trimming and J lost 13 bases; unmatched junction nucleotides: 9. The CDR3 DNA follows: TGTGCCAGCAGTTACCCTCGGGACAGGGCTGGGCCCCTCCACTTT. This encodes CASSYPRDRAGPLHF.

The chain employs TRBV4-2 and TRBJ2-7; 7 bases fit TRBD2. Germline V gives CDR1 LGHNA, CDR2 YNFKEQ. The CDR3 contains 14 residues. The trim removed 1 base at V and 2 bases at J, leaving 2 bases unmatched. The CDR3 DNA is TGTGCCAGCAGCCAAGGCGGGGGAACCTACGAGCAGTACTTC. Its translation is CASSQGGGTYEQYF.

The V call is TRBV28, the J call TRBJ1-1; 10 nucleotides align to TRBD1. The CDR3 spans 15 residues. The germline gives CDR1 MDHEN, CDR2 SYDVKM. Trimming took 6 bases from V and 3 from J; bases not matched to a gene: 7. DNA for the CDR3: TGTGCCAGCAGGACAGGGGGCGGTGGCGACACTGAAGCTTTCTTT. This encodes CASRTGGGGDTEAFF.